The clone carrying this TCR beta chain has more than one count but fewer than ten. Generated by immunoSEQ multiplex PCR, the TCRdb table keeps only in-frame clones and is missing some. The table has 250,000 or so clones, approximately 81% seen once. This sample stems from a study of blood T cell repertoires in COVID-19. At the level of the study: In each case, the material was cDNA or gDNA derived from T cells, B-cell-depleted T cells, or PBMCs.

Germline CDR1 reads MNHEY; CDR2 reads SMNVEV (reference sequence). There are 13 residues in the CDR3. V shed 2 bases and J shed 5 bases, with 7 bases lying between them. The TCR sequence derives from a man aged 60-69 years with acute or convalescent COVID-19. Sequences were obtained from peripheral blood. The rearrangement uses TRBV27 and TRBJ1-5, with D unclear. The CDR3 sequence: CASSLTVHQPQHF. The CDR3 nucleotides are TGTGCCAGCAGTTTAACGGTACATCAGCCCCAGCATTTT.